This T cell receptor beta chain was obtained from a study of CD8+ T cells in alopecia areata. Treatment specified: oral pan-JAK inhibitor, 5-10 mg twice daily. cDNA serving as the sequencing template came from extracted, reverse transcribed RNA. The assay was immunoSEQ multiplex PCR, and TCRdb's table has in-frame clones only and misses some. The sample has a few hundred thousand clones; roughly two fifths are singletons. In this sample, this clone turned up a few times. The germline V gene encodes CDR1 SGHRS and CDR2 YFSETQ. The CDR3 loop spans 16 amino acids. V was cut by 0 bases and J by 1 base, with 14 bases left in between.

This TCR came from a human donor with alopecia areata. The chain links TRBV5-1 to TRBJ2-7; D gene uncertain. The sample was CD4+ T cells sorted from blood, taken at roughly week 30, from a patient treated with tofacitinib. The CDR3: CASSLVPFAESYEQYF. CDR3 coding DNA: TGCGCCAGCAGCTTGGTCCCTTTTGCCGAATCCTACGAGCAGTACTTC.